The entry that follows covers one T cell receptor beta chain sequence. The antigen is undetermined. This sample stems from a study of multiple sclerosis patients with progressive multifocal leukoencephalopathy. The CDR3 sequence is 13 residues long. V was shortened by 0 bases and J by 6 bases, with 8 bases between the two germline ends. Looked up from germline, CDR1 is SGHDN and CDR2 is FVKESK. The sample's time point: 5 to 6 months of natalizumab therapy. Samples T1 and T2 were drawn at 6 and 12 months of therapy, respectively. Study results and limitations: Before and during natalizumab, the clones expanded at PML already existed.

Spiked into each PCR were synthetic inline TR CDR3 controls of all V-J pairings. Produced via immunoSEQ multiplex PCR; TCRdb's table is partial and in-frame only. The table shows about 30,000 clones, with over 85% occurring only once. Sequencing used PBMCs, obtained from a patient treated with natalizumab. The rearrangement uses TRBV14 and TRBJ1-1; D is unresolved. This sequence was found in a human donor with multiple sclerosis. The CDR3 protein is CASSQDLTAEAFF. The CDR3 DNA sequence: TGTGCCAGCAGCCAAGATTTGACTGCTGAAGCTTTCTTT.